These 9 T cell receptor beta chains came from one sample sequenced in a study of blood T cells in healthy people across ages. Primers used in a second PCR of about 6 to 11 cycles were a sample-barcoded 5' primer and a J-beta primer mix. One entry per CDR3 protein, called by TCRdb with MiXCR from the 5' RACE reads. The sample lists 1.4 million to 1.5 million distinct CDR3 sequences; roughly 40% were seen once. Sequences were obtained from blood. Source of these receptors: a woman aged 18 to 35 in good health.

This clonotype was seen a few times. This sequence joins TRBV6-5 and TRBJ1-2; perhaps TRBD1 as D (6 bases). Germline CDR1 MNHEY, CDR2 SVGAGI. This CDR3 spans 17 amino acids. Trimming took off 1 base at V and 3 bases at J, with 18 bases between the two ends. CDR3 residues: CASSYLNLQGLHYGYTF. Written as DNA, the CDR3 is TGTGCCAGCAGTTACTTAAACCTCCAGGGGCTCCACTATGGCTACACCTTC.

This chain uses TRBV6-2 or TRBV6-3 with TRBJ2-1; D gene ambiguous. Germline CDR1 reads MNHEY; CDR2 reads SVGEGT. CDR3 length: 15 residues. Trimming cost V 3 bases and J 5 bases, with 14 bases left between them. The DNA for the CDR3 is TGTGCCAGCAGTTATGTGGATTCAATCCACAATGAGCAGTTCTTC. Translated: CASSYVDSIHNEQFF.

The chain combines TRBV6-1 with TRBJ1-1, with D possibly matching TRBD1 (6 bases). Trimming removed 0 bases at V and 10 bases at J, with 9 bases between. The length of the CDR3 is 12 residues. Germline loops: CDR1 MNHNS, CDR2 SASEGT. In DNA form, the CDR3 reads TGTGCCAGCAGTGAAGCGGGGGCGGGAGCTTTCTTT. Translation: CASSEAGAGAFF.

The CDR3 DNA is TGTGCCAGCAGTTTAGCGCTTGGAGGGGGCGCCGATGGCTACACCTTC. Translated, it gives CASSLALGGGADGYTF. V gene TRBV12-3 or TRBV12-4 combines with J gene TRBJ1-2; 7 bases fit TRBD1. This CDR3 has 16 residues. V dropped 0 bases and J dropped 6; count of bases not matched to a gene: 10.

J is TRBJ1-4 and V is TRBV6-6, with D uncertain. This CDR3 is 14 amino acids long. The germline V gene encodes CDR1 MNHNY and CDR2 SVGAGI (reference sequence). V lost 2 bases, J lost 5 bases, and 9 bases lay in between. The CDR3 nucleotides read TGTGCCAGCAGTTACGAACGGGGAAATGAAAAACTGTTTTTT. Its translation: CASSYERGNEKLFF.

This clonotype was observed a handful of times. This chain connects TRBV25-1 to TRBJ1-2; no reliable D call. Trimming took off 1 base at V and 4 bases at J, with 13 bases between the two ends. The CDR3 consists of 15 residues. Germline V gene lookup returns CDR1 MGHDK and CDR2 SYGVNS. CDR3 residues: CASSELSVDGYGYTF. The CDR3 DNA reads as TGTGCCAGCAGTGAATTGTCGGTGGATGGCTATGGCTACACCTTC.

The V gene is TRBV27, the J gene TRBJ2-1; either TRBD1 or TRBD2 may fit D (5 bases each). Trimming cost V 5 bases and J 5 bases, with 16 bases left between them. Germline V lookup: CDR1 MNHEY, CDR2 SMNVEV (reference sequence). The CDR3 runs to 15 residues. CDR3 in amino acids: CASSKDSGTDNEQFF. In DNA, the CDR3 is TGTGCCAGCAGTAAAGACTCCGGGACGGACAATGAGCAGTTCTTC.

The gene calls are TRBV7-9 and TRBJ2-1, with TRBD2 identical over 9 bases. Germline V gene data show CDR1 as SEHNR and CDR2 as FQNEAQ (reference sequence). J gave up 5 bases and V 5 bases, and 10 bases lay outside the gene matches. CDR3 length equals 16 residues. The DNA of the CDR3 is TGTGCCAGCAGCCGCATTGGACTAGCGCCTCACAATGAGCAGTTCTTC. Amino acid sequence: CASSRIGLAPHNEQFF.

The V call is TRBV20-1, the J call TRBJ2-2, with D possibly TRBD1 on 5 matching bases. Trimming stripped 0 bases from V and 3 bases from J, with 8 bases between. This CDR3 contains 14 residues. Germline values: CDR1 DFQATT, CDR2 SNEGSKA (reference sequence). The CDR3 nucleotides are TGCAGTGCTAGAGATCAGGGTCACACCGGGGAGCTGTTTTTT. Amino acids: CSARDQGHTGELFF.